This TCR beta chain appears in the sequencing data of a study of spatial heterogeneity in lung cancer. General study points: How many expanded intratumoral alpha and beta TCRs were present tracked the tumor mutation count, which was a count of nonsynonymous mutations. The counts of expanded TCRs, ubiquitous and regional, tracked ubiquitous and regional nonsynonymous mutations, respectively.

The time point was: sample taken at primary tumor resection. Concerning this clonotype itself: The antigen is undetermined.

TCRdb reprocessed the 5' RACE reads via MiXCR and lists one record per CDR3 protein. The sample carries fewer than 7,500 distinct CDR3 sequences, about 20% recorded once. Germline V CDR1 and CDR2: DFQATT, SNEGSKA (reference sequence). V lost 4 bases and J lost 5, with 10 bases in between. The CDR3 contains 12 residues. The clonotype originates from a female donor with early-stage non-small cell lung cancer. The chain has TRBV20-1 and TRBJ2-3; D may be TRBD1 (5 bases). Material: lung tumor tissue, obtained at surgery. The CDR3 is CSAIRVQDTQYF. CDR3 nucleotides: TGCAGTGCTATCAGGGTTCAAGATACGCAGTATTTT.